Listed here are 26 T cell receptor beta chains from one sample, sequenced in a study of patients and donors after allogeneic stem cell transplantation. In TCRdb, the RT-PCR reads were re-called with MiXCR into one record per CDR3 protein. The data hold fewer than 250,000 distinct CDR3 sequences, with about 14% observed a single time. The sample was blood, either unsorted or a sorted T cell fraction (not recorded which). The source of these receptors is a human donor who was either an allogeneic HSCT recipient or a stem cell or donor lymphocyte infusion donor (not recorded which). It is not recorded whose cells these are; they may come from a transplant donor.

The V and J genes are TRBV11-2 and TRBJ2-2; unclear D gene. Germline values: CDR1 SGHAT, CDR2 FQNNGV. This CDR3 is 15 amino acids long. The V gene lost 7 bases and the J gene lost 1 base, with 13 bases spanning the gap. The CDR3: CASKDRSWNTGELFF. CDR3 nucleotides: TGTGCCAGCAAGGACCGGAGTTGGAACACCGGGGAGCTGTTTTTT.

This clonotype appeared a few times. V usage is TRBV5-1 and J usage is TRBJ1-6; D is unclear. Germline assignment: CDR1 SGHRS and CDR2 YFSETQ. There are 19 residues in the CDR3. The ends were cut back, 3 bases at V and 8 bases at J, with 27 bases in the middle. DNA for the CDR3: TGCGCCAGCAGCTATGACGGGCACGGGTCCCGGCCGTCACATTCACCCCTCCACTTT. Protein sequence: CASSYDGHGSRPSHSPLHF.

This clonotype has only a few counts. The chain couples TRBV6-5 to TRBJ2-1, with D uncertain. CDR3 length equals 15 residues. The germline V and J ends were trimmed by 4 bases and 2 bases, with 12 bases remaining between them. In germline, CDR1 is MNHEY, CDR2 SVGAGI. As DNA, the CDR3 is TGTGCCAGCAGTTCACGAGATCATCCCTACAATGAGCAGTTCTTC. Protein product: CASSSRDHPYNEQFF.

This clonotype came up many times. The J gene is TRBJ1-1, the V gene TRBV5-6; D not resolved. This CDR3 contains 14 residues. Trimming took 0 bases from V and 3 from J, leaving 9 bases between them. From germline, CDR1 is SGHDT and CDR2 YYEEEE. CDR3 in amino acids: CASSLGARDTEAFF. DNA of the CDR3: TGTGCCAGCAGCTTGGGGGCCCGGGACACTGAAGCTTTCTTT.

In this sample, this clonotype turned up many times. This chain joins TRBV20-1 and TRBJ1-1; 7 bases align to TRBD1. V dropped 3 bases and J dropped 8; count of bases not matched to a gene: 18. The CDR3 contains 16 residues. Germline CDR1 reads DFQATT; CDR2 reads SNEGSKA (reference sequence). CDR3 region: CSARSIKFRDSAEAFF. The CDR3 DNA follows: TGCAGTGCTAGGTCAATCAAATTCCGGGACAGCGCCGAAGCTTTCTTT.

This clonotype showed up many times. The chain has TRBV2 and TRBJ1-4, with D perhaps TRBD1 (6 bases). The germline gives CDR1 SNHLY, CDR2 FYNNEI. Between the trimmed V and J ends, which lost 7 bases and 4 bases, there was a span of 13 bases. This CDR3 region has 14 residues. The CDR3 sequence: CASNEDRFNEKLFF. The CDR3 nucleotides are TGTGCCAGCAACGAGGACAGATTTAATGAAAAACTGTTTTTT.

This clonotype occurred a few times. The chain carries TRBV2 and TRBJ1-5; no reliable D call. The CDR3 spans 14 residues. Germline lookup yields CDR1 SNHLY and CDR2 FYNNEI. The V gene lost 6 bases and the J gene lost 7 bases, with 16 bases spanning the gap. CDR3 sequence (DNA): TGTGCCAGCAGCTCCAACGTGGGATGGCAGCCCCAGCATTTT. Residues: CASSSNVGWQPQHF.

The table lists this clonotype with a few counts. The rearrangement links TRBV20-1 to TRBJ1-2; D unclear. This CDR3 is 13 amino acids long. Trimming shortened V by 0 bases and J by 0 bases, and 5 bases separated the two germline ends. CDR1 is DFQATT, CDR2 SNEGSKA, per germline (reference sequence). DNA of the CDR3: TGCAGTGCTAGAGATTTTTCTAACTATGGCTACACCTTC. Translating gives CSARDFSNYGYTF.

The gene calls are TRBV12-3 or TRBV12-4 and TRBJ2-1, with TRBD1 identical over 7 bases. J was trimmed by 5 bases and V by 8 bases; bases with no gene match: 12. This CDR3 is 15 amino acids long. In nucleotides, the CDR3 is TGTGCCAGCCGAAACCGGGACAGTGTACACAATGAGCAGTTCTTC. Amino acids: CASRNRDSVHNEQFF.

The sample holds many counts of this clonotype. The genes are TRBV12-3 or TRBV12-4 and TRBJ2-1; 10 bases map to TRBD2. V lost 3 bases to trimming and J lost 7 bases; unmatched junction nucleotides: 6. There are 15 residues in the CDR3. CDR3 in DNA: TGTGCCAGCAGTTTTCGAACTAGCGGGGTTAATGAGCAGTTCTTC. Translated: CASSFRTSGVNEQFF.

This clonotype was recorded only once. The CDR3 nucleotides are TGTGCCAGCAGCCCACCCTCGGGGGGGAGAGATACGCAGTATTTT. As protein: CASSPPSGGRDTQYF. V is TRBV7-8 and J is TRBJ2-3, with 8 nucleotides matching TRBD2. Germline V CDR1 and CDR2: SGHVS, FQNEAQ. The CDR3 has 15 residues. The V and J ends lost 5 bases and 5 bases, in that order; junction bases with no gene match: 9.

This clonotype was seen repeatedly, ten times or more. The chain uses TRBV10-3 and TRBJ1-1; D ambiguous. This CDR3 is built from 16 residues. Trimming cost V 0 bases and J 2 bases, with 13 bases left between them. Germline CDR1 ENHRY, CDR2 SYGVKD. The CDR3 region is CAISESKRTDNTEAFF. CDR3 sequence (DNA): TGTGCCATCAGTGAGTCGAAAAGGACGGATAACACTGAAGCTTTCTTT.

This clonotype has ten or more counts. The chain recombines TRBV7-3 with TRBJ2-1, with D uncertain. The CDR3 contains 13 residues. V gave up 3 bases and J gave up 6 bases, with 9 bases separating them. Per germline, CDR1 SGHTA and CDR2 FQGTGA. CDR3 region: CASSFSNANEQFF. In nucleotides, the CDR3 is TGTGCCAGCAGCTTCTCCAACGCCAATGAGCAGTTCTTC.

The chain has TRBV6-1 and TRBJ2-2; tentatively, D is TRBD1 or TRBD2 (5 bases each). The V end was cut by 4 bases, the J end by 3 bases, with 9 bases between. In germline, CDR1 is MNHNS, CDR2 SASEGT. The CDR3 contains 14 residues. CDR3 amino acids: CASSGGVHTGELFF. The CDR3 nucleotides are TGTGCCAGCAGTGGAGGGGTTCACACCGGGGAGCTGTTTTTT.

This clonotype has at least ten counts. The chain carries TRBV20-1 and TRBJ2-3; TRBD2 aligns across 12 bases. The J segment lost 8 bases and the V segment lost 5 bases, leaving 8 bases of the junction unmatched. The CDR3 contains 14 residues. The germline V gene encodes CDR1 DFQATT and CDR2 SNEGSKA (reference sequence). The DNA of the CDR3 is TGCAGTGCTTTACTAGCGGGGGGTAGTGGTACGCAGTATTTT. Amino acid sequence: CSALLAGGSGTQYF.

This chain connects TRBV5-1 to TRBJ1-2; 12 bases match TRBD1. Germline V gene lookup returns CDR1 SGHRS and CDR2 YFSETQ. The CDR3 consists of 14 residues. V shed 4 bases and J 7 bases; nucleotides not matched to a gene: 5. The CDR3 bases are TGCGCCAGCAGCGAGGGACAGGGGGCTTTTGGCTACACCTTC. Its translation: CASSEGQGAFGYTF.

This chain uses TRBV6-5 with TRBJ2-4; 7 bases map to TRBD1. V shed 4 bases, J shed 0 bases, and the junction held 3 bases outside the gene matches. This CDR3 comprises 15 residues. Germline V gives CDR1 MNHEY, CDR2 SVGAGI. The CDR3 region is CASSSPGGAKNIQYF. The CDR3 nucleotides read TGTGCCAGCAGTTCTCCAGGGGGAGCCAAAAACATTCAGTACTTC.

J is TRBJ2-7 and V is TRBV7-2; D possibly matches TRBD1 or TRBD2 (5 bases each). With 3 bases removed from V and 3 bases from J, the gap between germline ends came to 15 bases. The germline V gene encodes CDR1 SGHTA and CDR2 FQGNSA. CDR3 length: 15 amino acids. The CDR3 sequence: CASSLRGSTSYEQYF. In DNA, the CDR3 is TGTGCCAGCAGCTTGAGGGGCAGTACTAGCTACGAGCAGTACTTC.

This clonotype was observed a handful of times. The V call is TRBV10-3, the J call TRBJ2-7; D gene unclear. Germline loops: CDR1 ENHRY, CDR2 SYGVKD. Trimming stripped 3 bases from V and 5 bases from J, with 11 bases between. The CDR3 loop spans 13 amino acids. The CDR3 spells CAISEIPGHEQYF. In nucleotides, the CDR3 is TGTGCCATCAGTGAAATCCCCGGACACGAGCAGTACTTC.

The J gene is TRBJ2-7, the V gene TRBV3-1; the match to TRBD2 covers 7 bases. The length of the CDR3 is 13 residues. Germline assignment: CDR1 LGHDT and CDR2 YNNKEL (reference sequence). The V segment lost 4 bases and the J segment 7 bases; nucleotides outside the gene matches: 7. In DNA form, the CDR3 reads TGTGCCAGCAGCCCCCAGCGGGATCGGGAGCAGTACTTC. It specifies CASSPQRDREQYF.

In this sample, this clonotype turned up a few times. The chain employs TRBV25-1 and TRBJ1-4, with D possibly TRBD1 on 6 matching bases. Trimming pared 8 bases from V and 3 bases from J, leaving 16 bases between. Per germline, CDR1 MGHDK and CDR2 SYGVNS. This CDR3 region has 15 residues. The CDR3 DNA sequence: TGTGCCAGCCAGGAAACAGGGCCCTCTAATGAAAAACTGTTTTTT. This translates into CASQETGPSNEKLFF.

In its sample, this clonotype was seen a few times. The chain has TRBV11-2 and TRBJ2-3, with 12 bases lining up with TRBD2. The CDR3 has 16 amino acids. J lost 6 bases, V lost 5 bases, and 9 bases had no gene match. Germline-derived CDR1 and CDR2 are SGHAT and FQNNGV. CDR3 sequence: CASSPWTSGAGDTQYF. The CDR3 region has the DNA TGTGCCAGCAGCCCCTGGACTAGCGGGGCCGGGGATACGCAGTATTTT.

This clonotype was seen ten or more times. The J gene is TRBJ2-5, the V gene TRBV10-2, with TRBD2 as a possible D gene (5 bases). This CDR3 is built from 14 residues. Per germline, CDR1 WSHSY and CDR2 SAAADI. V lost 7 bases to trimming and J lost 5 bases, with 17 bases between them. The CDR3 region has the DNA TGCGCCAGCACCCCGGGGTTCCTTTCGGAGACCCAGTACTTC. Protein sequence: CASTPGFLSETQYF.

This clonotype has ten or more counts. V and J are TRBV7-9 and TRBJ2-2; D ambiguous. This CDR3 is 17 amino acids long. The V gene lost 4 bases and the J gene lost 4 bases, with 19 bases spanning the gap. Germline assignment: CDR1 SEHNR and CDR2 FQNEAQ (reference sequence). CDR3 amino acids: CASSYSIGNSITGELFF. The CDR3 DNA is TGTGCCAGCAGCTATTCGATAGGGAATTCTATCACCGGGGAGCTGTTTTTT.

The CDR3 sequence: CATSDSGVMRGNTGELFF. The CDR3 coding sequence is TGTGCCACCAGTGATTCCGGGGTGATGCGGGGGAACACCGGGGAGCTGTTTTTT. The chain couples TRBV24-1 to TRBJ2-2, with TRBD2 as a possible D gene (6 bases). Between the trimmed V and J ends, which lost 2 bases and 1 base, there was a span of 16 bases. The germline V gene encodes CDR1 KGHDR and CDR2 SFDVKD. The CDR3 is made up of 18 amino acids.

This clonotype has ten or more counts. This chain connects TRBV3-1 to TRBJ2-4; 13 nucleotides agree with TRBD2. V shed 4 bases and J 9 bases; nucleotides not matched to a gene: 6. Germline loops: CDR1 LGHDT, CDR2 YNNKEL (reference sequence). This CDR3 spans 15 amino acids. The CDR3 sequence is CASSPVTSGRGIQYF. CDR3 in DNA: TGTGCCAGCAGCCCGGTAACTAGCGGGAGGGGCATTCAGTACTTC.